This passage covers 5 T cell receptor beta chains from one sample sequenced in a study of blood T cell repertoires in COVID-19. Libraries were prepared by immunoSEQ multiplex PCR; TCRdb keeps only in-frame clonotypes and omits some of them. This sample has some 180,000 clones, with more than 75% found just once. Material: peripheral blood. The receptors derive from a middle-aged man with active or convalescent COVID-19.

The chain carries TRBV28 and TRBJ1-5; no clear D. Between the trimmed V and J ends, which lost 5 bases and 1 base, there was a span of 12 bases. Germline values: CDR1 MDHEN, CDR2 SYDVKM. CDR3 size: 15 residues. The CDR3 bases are TGTGCCAGCAGTCCGGGGAGTCAGAGCAATCAGCCCCAGCATTTT. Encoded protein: CASSPGSQSNQPQHF.

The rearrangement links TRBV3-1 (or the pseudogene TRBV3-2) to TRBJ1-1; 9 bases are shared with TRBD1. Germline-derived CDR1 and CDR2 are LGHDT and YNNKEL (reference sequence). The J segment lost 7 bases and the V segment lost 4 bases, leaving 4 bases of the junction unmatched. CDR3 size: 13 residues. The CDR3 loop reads CASSPTGGDEAFF. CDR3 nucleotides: TGTGCCAGCAGCCCAACAGGGGGCGATGAAGCTTTCTTT.

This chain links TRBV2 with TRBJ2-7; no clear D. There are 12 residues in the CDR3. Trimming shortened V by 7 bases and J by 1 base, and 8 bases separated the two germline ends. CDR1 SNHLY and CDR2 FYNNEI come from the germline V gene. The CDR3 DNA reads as TGTGCCAGCATCCGGGTTTCCTACGAGCAGTACTTC. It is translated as CASIRVSYEQYF.

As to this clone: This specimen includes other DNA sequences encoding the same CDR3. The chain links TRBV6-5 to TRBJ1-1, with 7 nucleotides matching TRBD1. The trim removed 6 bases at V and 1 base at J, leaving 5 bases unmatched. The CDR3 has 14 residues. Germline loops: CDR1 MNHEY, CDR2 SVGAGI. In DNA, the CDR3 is TGTGCCAGCAGACGACAGGGTGAGAACACTGAAGCTTTCTTT. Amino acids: CASRRQGENTEAFF.

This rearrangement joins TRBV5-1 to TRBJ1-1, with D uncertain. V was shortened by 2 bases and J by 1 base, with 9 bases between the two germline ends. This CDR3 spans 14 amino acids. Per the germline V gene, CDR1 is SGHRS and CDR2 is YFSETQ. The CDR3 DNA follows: TGCGCCAGCAGCTTCCTAGGATCGAACACTGAAGCTTTCTTT. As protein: CASSFLGSNTEAFF.